One sample yielded the 15 T cell receptor beta chains listed below, sequenced in a study of CD8 T cells in Susac syndrome. With random hexamers, 0.5 to 1 ug RNA was reverse transcribed. TCRdb processed the immunoSEQ multiplex PCR reads anew with MiXCR; each CDR3 protein has one entry. The sample has some 130,000 distinct CDR3 sequences, about 95% seen once. What was sequenced was CD8+ T cells from PBMCs. These receptors originate from a human donor with Susac syndrome.

The rearrangement uses TRBV7-9 and TRBJ1-2, with D perhaps TRBD1 (6 bases). This CDR3 comprises 14 residues. V lost 1 base to trimming and J lost 6 bases, with 12 bases between them. Germline CDR1 and CDR2: SEHNR and FQNEAQ (reference sequence). The CDR3 sequence: CASSLEQGSHGYTF. CDR3 DNA: TGTGCCAGCAGCTTAGAACAGGGATCTCATGGCTACACCTTC.

V is TRBV27 and J is TRBJ1-5; no clear D. Germline CDR1 is MNHEY and CDR2 is SMNVEV (reference sequence). The CDR3 contains 9 residues. Deletions cut 11 bases from V and 6 bases from J, with 5 bases between. DNA of the CDR3: TGTGCCGCCGGTCAGCCCCAGCATTTT. Residues: CAAGQPQHF.

V is TRBV5-1 and J is TRBJ1-2, with TRBD1 matching over 7 bases. V gave up 4 bases and J gave up 13 bases; unmatched junction bases: 7. The CDR3 has 11 residues. The germline gives CDR1 SGHRS, CDR2 YFSETQ. The CDR3 DNA reads TGCGCCAGCAGCCTCGGACAGGAATCCACCTTC. Protein product: CASSLGQESTF.

CDR3 region: CAISESGVYEQYF. The DNA for the CDR3 is TGTGCCATCAGTGAGTCGGGGGTCTACGAGCAGTACTTC. The V gene is TRBV10-3, the J gene TRBJ2-7, with D perhaps being TRBD1 or TRBD2 (5 bases each). The germline V gene encodes CDR1 ENHRY and CDR2 SYGVKD. The CDR3 runs 13 residues. Trimming cost V 0 bases and J 3 bases, with 6 bases left between them.

In DNA, the CDR3 is TGTGCCAGCAGTTCCGTGCGAGTAGCAGGCGAGCAGTACTTC. Amino acids: CASSSVRVAGEQYF. The rearrangement joins TRBV28 to TRBJ2-7; no firm D call. V was cut by 4 bases and J by 6 bases, with 16 bases left in between. The CDR3 covers 14 residues. Germline V gene data show CDR1 as MDHEN and CDR2 as SYDVKM.

The chain couples TRBV28 to TRBJ2-5; no reliable D call. Germline CDR1 is MDHEN and CDR2 is SYDVKM. The CDR3 has 13 amino acids. Trimming pared 3 bases from V and 7 bases from J, leaving 12 bases between. Here the CDR3 DNA reads TGTGCCAGCAGTTTTGAATTCAGAGGGACCCAGTACTTC. Residues: CASSFEFRGTQYF.

The chain uses TRBV13 and TRBJ2-7; tentatively, D is TRBD2 (5 bases). The V end was cut by 0 bases, the J end by 7 bases, with 10 bases between. This CDR3 comprises 13 residues. Germline CDR1 reads PRHDT; CDR2 reads FYEKMQ (reference sequence). The CDR3 nucleotides read TGTGCCAGCAGCTTAGGCGTGAGGGTGGAGCAGTACTTC. It yields the protein CASSLGVRVEQYF.

This chain connects TRBV12-3 or TRBV12-4 to TRBJ2-7, with D unclear. The CDR3 has 13 residues. The V and J ends lost 5 bases and 2 bases respectively, with 10 bases between them. The CDR3 reads CASSLRPAYEQYF. CDR3 DNA sequence: TGTGCCAGCAGTCTACGGCCCGCCTACGAGCAGTACTTC.

The chain carries TRBV6-6 and TRBJ2-1; 11 bases line up with TRBD2. The CDR3 is 16 residues long. V gave up 4 bases and J gave up 6 bases; unmatched junction bases: 8. Per germline, CDR1 MNHNY and CDR2 SVGAGI (reference sequence). CDR3 DNA sequence: TGTGCCAGCAGTTCCCTAACTAGCGGGAGTGGCAATGAGCAGTTCTTC. Translation: CASSSLTSGSGNEQFF.

The chain uses TRBV5-1 and TRBJ2-7, with a weak D call TRBD2 (6 bases). This CDR3 spans 16 amino acids. Germline assignment: CDR1 SGHRS and CDR2 YFSETQ. Trimming left V 1 base short and J 2 bases short, with 16 bases between. The CDR3 DNA follows: TGCGCCAGCAGCTTGAGAACCGGGACTGGAGCCTACGAGCAGTACTTC. It translates to CASSLRTGTGAYEQYF.

The chain recombines TRBV11-2 with TRBJ2-1, with D perhaps matching TRBD1 (5 bases). Germline values: CDR1 SGHAT, CDR2 FQNNGV. This CDR3 is built from 14 residues. V lost 4 bases and J lost 8, with 15 bases in between. CDR3: CASSSQGFLDEQFF. CDR3 DNA: TGTGCCAGCAGCTCTCAGGGCTTCCTCGATGAGCAGTTCTTC.

Only one count was recorded for this clonotype. This chain joins TRBV20-1 and TRBJ1-5; tentatively, D is TRBD1 (5 bases). Trimming took 7 bases from V and 3 from J, leaving 13 bases between them. Germline V gene sequence: CDR1 DFQATT, CDR2 SNEGSKA (reference sequence). The CDR3 is 13 residues long. In DNA, the CDR3 is TGCAGTGGAAAGGGGCGCGACAATCAGCCCCAGCATTTT. Amino acid sequence: CSGKGRDNQPQHF.

The chain links TRBV7-3 to TRBJ2-5; possible D gene TRBD1, 7 bases. Germline-derived CDR1 and CDR2 are SGHTA and FQGTGA. The CDR3 is made up of 15 amino acids. Trimming took off 5 bases at V and 2 bases at J, with 15 bases between the two ends. CDR3 loop: CASSPGGQIQETQYF. The CDR3 DNA follows: TGTGCCAGCAGCCCAGGGGGGCAGATACAAGAGACCCAGTACTTC.

The CDR3, as DNA: TGCAGCGTGAGGGGGGCGGGAGCGGGCGCTGACGAGCAGTACTTC. Translating gives CSVRGAGAGADEQYF. This chain connects TRBV29-1 to TRBJ2-7; D may be TRBD2 (7 bases). This CDR3 spans 15 amino acids. Trimming took off 6 bases at V and 5 bases at J, with 23 bases between the two ends. Per the germline V gene, CDR1 is SQVTM and CDR2 is ANQGSEA.

The V and J genes are TRBV25-1 and TRBJ1-1; D uncertain. V was shortened by 6 bases and J by 1 base, with 12 bases between the two germline ends. CDR1 is MGHDK and CDR2 is SYGVNS in the germline V gene. This CDR3 contains 14 residues. The CDR3, as DNA: TGTGCCAGCAGAAACGGCGGAGGGAACACTGAAGCTTTCTTT. Encoded protein: CASRNGGGNTEAFF.